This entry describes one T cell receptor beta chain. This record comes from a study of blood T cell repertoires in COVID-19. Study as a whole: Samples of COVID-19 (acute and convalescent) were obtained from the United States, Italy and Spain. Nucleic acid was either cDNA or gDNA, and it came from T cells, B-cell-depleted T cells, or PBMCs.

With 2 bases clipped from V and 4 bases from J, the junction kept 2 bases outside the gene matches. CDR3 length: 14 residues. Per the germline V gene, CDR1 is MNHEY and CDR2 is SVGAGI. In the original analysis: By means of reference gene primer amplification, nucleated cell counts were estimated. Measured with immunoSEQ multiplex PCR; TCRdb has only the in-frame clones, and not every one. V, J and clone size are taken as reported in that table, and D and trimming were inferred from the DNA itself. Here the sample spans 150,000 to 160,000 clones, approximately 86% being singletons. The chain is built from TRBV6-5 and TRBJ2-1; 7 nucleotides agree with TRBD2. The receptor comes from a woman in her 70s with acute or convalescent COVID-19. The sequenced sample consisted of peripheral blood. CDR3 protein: CASSYRAGYNEQFF. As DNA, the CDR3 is TGTGCCAGCAGTTACCGAGCGGGGTACAATGAGCAGTTCTTC.